The 15 T cell receptor beta chains in this list originate from one sample, sequenced in a study of blood T cell repertoires in COVID-19. Profiling relied on immunoSEQ multiplex PCR, and the TCRdb table lists in-frame clones only, not all of them. The sample has 130,000 to 150,000 clones; 80% to 90% are singletons. Specimen: peripheral blood. The source is a man between 18 and 29 years old with COVID-19, enrolled during active disease.

The chain joins TRBV11-2 to TRBJ2-3; D unresolved. Germline CDR1 SGHAT, CDR2 FQNNGV. The V gene lost 7 bases and the J gene lost 1 base, with 9 bases spanning the gap. The CDR3 has 13 residues. CDR3 region: CASNYGGTDTQYF. In DNA, the CDR3 is TGTGCCAGCAACTATGGAGGCACAGATACGCAGTATTTT. Full variable domain (missing parts from reference TRBV11-2 and TRBJ2-3): EAGVAQSPRYKIIEKRQSVAFWCNPISGHATLYWYQQILGQGPKLLIQFQNNGVVDDSQLPKDRFSAERLKGVDSTLKIQPAKLEDSAVYLCASNYGGTDTQYFGPGTRLTVL.

This clone appeared a single time. The chain links TRBV7-2 to TRBJ1-2; 8 nucleotides match TRBD1. Germline V lookup: CDR1 SGHTA, CDR2 FQGNSA. V lost 1 base to trimming and J lost 3 bases; unmatched junction nucleotides: 7. The CDR3 sequence is 16 residues long. CDR3: CASSLDRGQGHYGYTF. In nucleotides, the CDR3 is TGTGCCAGCAGCTTAGACCGCGGACAGGGACACTATGGCTACACCTTC. The full variable domain, its missing parts supplied by reference TRBV7-2 and TRBJ1-2, is GAGVSQSPSNKVTEKGKDVELRCDPISGHTALYWYRQSLGQGLEFLIYFQGNSAPDKSGLPSDRFSAERTGGSVSTLTIQRTQQEDSAVYLCASSLDRGQGHYGYTFGSGTRLTVV.

V usage is TRBV7-2 and J usage is TRBJ2-5; TRBD2 agrees at 11 bases. In germline, CDR1 is SGHTA, CDR2 FQGNSA. Trimming at V came to 5 bases and at J to 5 bases, leaving 7 bases not matched to a gene. This CDR3 contains 15 residues. The CDR3: CASSKLAGGPETQYF. The CDR3 DNA reads as TGTGCCAGCAGCAAATTAGCGGGAGGGCCCGAGACCCAGTACTTC.

The chain employs TRBV27 and TRBJ2-7; 7 nucleotides agree with TRBD2. Looked up from germline, CDR1 is MNHEY and CDR2 is SMNVEV (reference sequence). V was pared by 8 bases and J by 3 bases, with 1 base of the junction left unmatched. This CDR3 comprises 11 residues. Here the CDR3 DNA reads TGTGCCAGCGGGAGGGGCTACGAGCAGTACTTC. Residues: CASGRGYEQYF.

V gene TRBV28 combines with J gene TRBJ1-2; a weak D match, TRBD1 (5 bases). Trimming cost V 6 bases and J 1 base, with 15 bases left between them. The CDR3 covers 15 residues. From germline, CDR1 is MDHEN and CDR2 SYDVKM. CDR3 bases: TGTGCCAGCAGACCCACAGACAGAAATAACTATGGCTACACCTTC. Translating gives CASRPTDRNNYGYTF.

The chain combines TRBV11-2 with TRBJ2-2; TRBD2 aligns across 8 bases. The germline V gene has CDR1 SGHAT and CDR2 FQNNGV. Unmatched junction bases numbered 2, after V lost 2 bases and J lost 0 bases. The CDR3 runs to 16 residues. The CDR3 nucleotides are TGTGCCAGCAGCTTAATACTAGCGGCGAACACCGGGGAGCTGTTTTTT. Encoded protein: CASSLILAANTGELFF.

This chain joins TRBV18 and TRBJ1-1, with D perhaps TRBD1 (6 bases). The CDR3 runs 15 residues. Trimming removed 3 bases from V and 1 base from J, with 12 bases in between. The V gene's germline CDR1 is KGHSH and CDR2 LQKENI. The CDR3 sequence: CASSPVLQGNTEAFF. The CDR3 nucleotides read TGTGCCAGCTCACCCGTTCTACAGGGGAACACTGAAGCTTTCTTT. The variable domain in full, with the rest retrieved from reference TRBV18 and TRBJ1-1, is NAGVMQNPRHLVRRRGQEARLRCSPMKGHSHVYWYRQLPEEGLKFMVYLQKENIIDESGMPKERFSAEFPKEGPSILRIQQVVRGDSAAYFCASSPVLQGNTEAFFGQGTRLTVV.

This chain links TRBV5-1 with TRBJ2-7; no clear D gene. CDR3 length: 14 amino acids. Trimming removed 2 bases from V and 3 bases from J, with 12 bases in between. Germline CDR1 is SGHRS and CDR2 is YFSETQ. CDR3: CASSFRVPGYEQYF. For the CDR3, the DNA is TGCGCCAGCAGCTTTCGGGTCCCGGGCTACGAGCAGTACTTC.

In this sample, this clone turned up once. The chain carries TRBV5-6 and TRBJ2-5; D is undetermined. The CDR3 loop spans 13 amino acids. Deletions cut 2 bases from V and 9 bases from J, with 14 bases between. CDR1 and CDR2 (germline): SGHDT, YYEEEE. The CDR3 DNA follows: TGTGCCAGCAGCTTCGGCAGAACCCAGGCCCAGTACTTC. It specifies CASSFGRTQAQYF.

This chain links TRBV7-2 with TRBJ1-2, with TRBD1 matching 8 bases. CDR3 length: 14 amino acids. Germline lookup yields CDR1 SGHTA and CDR2 FQGNSA. V lost 3 bases to trimming and J lost 8 bases; unmatched junction nucleotides: 8. This CDR3 reads CASSLTGALEGYTF. Written as DNA, the CDR3 is TGTGCCAGCAGCTTGACAGGGGCCCTTGAGGGCTACACCTTC.

This chain links TRBV11-2 with TRBJ1-1; TRBD1 agrees at 8 bases. Germline V gives CDR1 SGHAT, CDR2 FQNNGV. The CDR3 consists of 16 residues. Trimming took 1 base from V and 5 from J; bases not matched to a gene: 9. CDR3 sequence reads: CASSLGAGGLMTEAFF. The CDR3 DNA reads as TGTGCCAGCAGCTTAGGAGCAGGGGGCTTGATGACTGAAGCTTTCTTT.

V usage is TRBV6-4 and J usage is TRBJ1-5; no reliable D call. Germline CDR1 MRHNA, CDR2 SNTAGT. This CDR3 contains 13 residues. V was pared by 5 bases and J by 5 bases, with 10 bases between. CDR3 coding DNA: TGTGCCAGCAGTCAGGAGGAGTATCAGCCCCAGCATTTT. Its protein product is CASSQEEYQPQHF.

The V and J genes are TRBV30 and TRBJ1-6, with TRBD1 as a possible D gene (5 bases). The CDR3 has 16 residues. V lost 6 bases and J lost 4, with 19 bases in between. Germline V gives CDR1 GTSNPN, CDR2 SVGIG (reference sequence). CDR3 coding DNA: TGTGCCTGTACCCAAGGGGTACAGCTATATAATTCACCCCTCCACTTT. The encoded protein is CACTQGVQLYNSPLHF.

The chain is built from TRBV6-4 and TRBJ2-7; D perhaps matches TRBD1 (6 bases). CDR3 size: 15 residues. V was trimmed by 8 bases and J by 5 bases, leaving 22 bases between them. Germline V lookup: CDR1 MRHNA, CDR2 SNTAGT. The CDR3 region is CASLIPPGECDEQYF. The CDR3 DNA is TGTGCCAGCTTGATCCCCCCAGGGGAATGCGACGAGCAGTACTTC.

The genes are TRBV5-6 and TRBJ2-2, with 14 nucleotides matching TRBD2. V was pared by 3 bases and J by 7 bases, with 5 bases of the junction left unmatched. The germline V gene has CDR1 SGHDT and CDR2 YYEEEE. The CDR3 covers 16 residues. This CDR3 is CASSSGLAGEIGELFF. The CDR3, as DNA: TGTGCCAGCAGCTCGGGACTAGCGGGAGAGATCGGGGAGCTGTTTTTT.